A single TCR beta chain is shown here with its context. Its target is unknown. This sample was included in a study of tumor and adjacent non-tumor tissue in lung cancer. On the study more broadly: The cohort had roughly 12 adenocarcinoma, 2 squamous cell and 1 small cell patients.

Broader study findings: In normal lung, the top 100 clones were significantly more dominant than in tumor.

RNA was extracted from bulk tissue without any cell sorting. More than 3 cm separated this lung sample from the edge of the tumor. Between August and November 2014, newly diagnosed, chemotherapy-naive lung cancer patients underwent thoracic surgery in China. Three rounds of nested PCR, following a modified ARM-PCR protocol, produced the TCRbeta library. MiXCR, applied by TCRdb to the multiplex PCR reads, yields one record per CDR3 protein. This table holds about 100,000 distinct CDR3 sequences, over 55% found once. Germline values: CDR1 MNHNS, CDR2 SASEGT. This CDR3 has 14 residues. The receptor was isolated from a man aged 25 to 40 with non-small cell lung cancer. The sequenced material came from distant non-tumor lung tissue. V is TRBV6-1 and J is TRBJ1-5; 8 positions match TRBD1. CDR3 loop: CANSLQGGNQPQHF. The CDR3 DNA reads as TGTGCTAACAGCTTACAGGGGGGTAATCAGCCCCAGCATTTT.